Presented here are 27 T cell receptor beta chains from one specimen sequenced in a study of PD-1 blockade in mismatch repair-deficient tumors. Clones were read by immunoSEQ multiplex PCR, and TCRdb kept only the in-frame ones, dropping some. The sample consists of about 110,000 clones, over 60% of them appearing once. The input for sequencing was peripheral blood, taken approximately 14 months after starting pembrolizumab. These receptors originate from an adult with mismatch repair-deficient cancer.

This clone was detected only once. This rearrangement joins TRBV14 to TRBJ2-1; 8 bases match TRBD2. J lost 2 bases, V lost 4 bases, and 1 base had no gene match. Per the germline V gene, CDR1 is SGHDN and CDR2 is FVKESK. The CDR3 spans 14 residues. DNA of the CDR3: TGTGCCAGCAGCCTAGCGGGACCCTACAATGAGCAGTTCTTC. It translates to CASSLAGPYNEQFF.

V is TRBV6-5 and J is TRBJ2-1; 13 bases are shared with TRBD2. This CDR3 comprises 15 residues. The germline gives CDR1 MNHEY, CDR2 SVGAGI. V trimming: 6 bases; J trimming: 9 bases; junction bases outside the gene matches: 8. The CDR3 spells CASRRTSGSQPEQFF. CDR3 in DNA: TGTGCCAGCAGGCGGACTAGCGGGAGTCAGCCTGAGCAGTTCTTC.

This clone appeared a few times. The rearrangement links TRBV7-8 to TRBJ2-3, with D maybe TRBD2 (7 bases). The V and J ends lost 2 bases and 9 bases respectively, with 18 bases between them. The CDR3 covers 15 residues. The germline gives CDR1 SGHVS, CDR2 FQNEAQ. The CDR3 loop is CASSLSAGAPGTQYF. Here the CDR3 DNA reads TGTGCCAGCAGCTTATCCGCGGGGGCCCCTGGAACGCAGTATTTT.

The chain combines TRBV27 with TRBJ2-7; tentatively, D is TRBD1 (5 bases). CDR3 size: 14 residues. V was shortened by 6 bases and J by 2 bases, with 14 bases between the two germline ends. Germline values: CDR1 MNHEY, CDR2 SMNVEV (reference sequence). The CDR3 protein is CASSSTETAYEQYF. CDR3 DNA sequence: TGTGCCAGCAGCTCGACAGAGACAGCCTACGAGCAGTACTTC.

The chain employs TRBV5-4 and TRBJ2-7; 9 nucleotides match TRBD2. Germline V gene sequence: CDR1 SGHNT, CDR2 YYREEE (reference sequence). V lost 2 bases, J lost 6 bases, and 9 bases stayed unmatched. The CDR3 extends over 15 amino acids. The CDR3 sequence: CASSLGGRAITEQYF. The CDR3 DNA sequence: TGTGCCAGCAGCTTAGGCGGGAGGGCGATCACCGAGCAGTACTTC.

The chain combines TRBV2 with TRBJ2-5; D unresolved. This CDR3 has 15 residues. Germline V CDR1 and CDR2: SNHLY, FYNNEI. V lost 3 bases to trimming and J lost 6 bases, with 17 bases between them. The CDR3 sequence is CASSEEIGLVKTQYF. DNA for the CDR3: TGTGCCAGCAGTGAGGAAATCGGCCTAGTAAAGACCCAGTACTTC.

The CDR3, as DNA: TGTGCCAGCAGTGAGGGACAGGGGGGCGACTATGGCTACACCTTC. Its protein is CASSEGQGGDYGYTF. The chain carries TRBV6-1 and TRBJ1-2; 11 positions match TRBD1. Unmatched junction bases numbered 3, after V lost 3 bases and J lost 3 bases. The CDR3 is made up of 15 amino acids. Germline V gene lookup returns CDR1 MNHNS and CDR2 SASEGT.

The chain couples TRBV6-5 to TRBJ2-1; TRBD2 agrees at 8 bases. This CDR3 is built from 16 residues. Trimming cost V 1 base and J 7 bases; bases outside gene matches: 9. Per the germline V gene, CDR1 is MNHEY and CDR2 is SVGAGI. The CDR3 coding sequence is TGTGCCAGCAGTTACTTCGGGACTAGGAAGGGTAATGAGCAGTTCTTC. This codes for CASSYFGTRKGNEQFF.

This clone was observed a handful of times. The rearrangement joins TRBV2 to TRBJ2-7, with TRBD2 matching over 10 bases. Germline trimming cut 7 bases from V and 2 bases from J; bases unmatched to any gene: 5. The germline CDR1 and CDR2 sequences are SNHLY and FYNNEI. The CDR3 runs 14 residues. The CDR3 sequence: CASNGLAAPYEQYF. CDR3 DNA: TGTGCCAGCAACGGACTAGCGGCCCCCTACGAGCAGTACTTC.

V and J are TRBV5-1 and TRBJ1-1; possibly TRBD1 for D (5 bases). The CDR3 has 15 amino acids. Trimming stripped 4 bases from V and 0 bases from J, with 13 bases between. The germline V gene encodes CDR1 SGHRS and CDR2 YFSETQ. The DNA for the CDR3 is TGCGCCAGCAGCCTCAGACAGAACATGAACACTGAAGCTTTCTTT. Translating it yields CASSLRQNMNTEAFF.

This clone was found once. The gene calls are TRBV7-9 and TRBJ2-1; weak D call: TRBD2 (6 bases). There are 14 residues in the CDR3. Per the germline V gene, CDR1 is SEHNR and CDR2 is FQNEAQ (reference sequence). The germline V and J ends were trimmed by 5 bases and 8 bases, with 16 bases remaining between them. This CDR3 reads CASSPNRDFDEQFF. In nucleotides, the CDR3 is TGTGCCAGCAGCCCAAACCGGGACTTTGATGAGCAGTTCTTC.

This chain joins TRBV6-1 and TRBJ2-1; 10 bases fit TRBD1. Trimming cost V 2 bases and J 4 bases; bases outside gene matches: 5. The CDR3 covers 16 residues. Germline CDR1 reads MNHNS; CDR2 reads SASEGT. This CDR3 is CASSEYGTGVYNEQFF. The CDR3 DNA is TGTGCCAGCAGTGAATACGGGACAGGGGTTTACAATGAGCAGTTCTTC.

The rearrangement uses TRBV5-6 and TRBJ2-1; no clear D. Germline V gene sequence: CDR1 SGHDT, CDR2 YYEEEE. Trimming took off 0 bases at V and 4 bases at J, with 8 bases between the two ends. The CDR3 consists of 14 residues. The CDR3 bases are TGTGCCAGCAGCTTGGTTGGCGGATACAATGAGCAGTTCTTC. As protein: CASSLVGGYNEQFF.

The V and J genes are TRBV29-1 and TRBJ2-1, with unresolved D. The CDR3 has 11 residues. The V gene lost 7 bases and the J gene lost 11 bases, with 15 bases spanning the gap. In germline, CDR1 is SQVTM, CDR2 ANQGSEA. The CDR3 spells CSADYGPKQFF. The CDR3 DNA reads TGCAGCGCCGATTATGGACCCAAGCAGTTCTTC.

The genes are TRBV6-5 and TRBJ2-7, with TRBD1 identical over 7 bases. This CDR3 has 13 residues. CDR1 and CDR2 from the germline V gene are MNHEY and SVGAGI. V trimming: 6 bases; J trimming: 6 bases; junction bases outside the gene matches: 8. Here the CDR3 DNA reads TGTGCCAGCAGCCGCAGACAGGGTCCCGAGCAGTACTTC. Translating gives CASSRRQGPEQYF.

The CDR3 nucleotides are TGTGCCAGCAGCCCAGGTTCCGCCTCCTACAATGAGCAGTTCTTC. Protein product: CASSPGSASYNEQFF. This chain uses TRBV9 with TRBJ2-1; D is ambiguous. Looked up from germline, CDR1 is SGDLS and CDR2 is YYNGEE. The CDR3 extends over 15 amino acids. Trimming shortened V by 4 bases and J by 0 bases, and 11 bases separated the two germline ends.

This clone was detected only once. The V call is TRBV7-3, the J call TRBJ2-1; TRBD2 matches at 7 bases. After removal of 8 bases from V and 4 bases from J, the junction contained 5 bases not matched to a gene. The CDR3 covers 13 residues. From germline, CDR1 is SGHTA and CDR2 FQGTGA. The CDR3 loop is CASGRAGYNEQFF. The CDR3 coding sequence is TGTGCCAGCGGGCGAGCGGGGTACAATGAGCAGTTCTTC.

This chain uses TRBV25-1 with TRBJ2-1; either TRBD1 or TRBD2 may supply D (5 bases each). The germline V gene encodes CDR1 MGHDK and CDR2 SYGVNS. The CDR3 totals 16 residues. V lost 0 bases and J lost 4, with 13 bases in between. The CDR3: CASSEYHGTTYNEQFF. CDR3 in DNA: TGTGCCAGCAGTGAATATCACGGGACCACTTACAATGAGCAGTTCTTC.

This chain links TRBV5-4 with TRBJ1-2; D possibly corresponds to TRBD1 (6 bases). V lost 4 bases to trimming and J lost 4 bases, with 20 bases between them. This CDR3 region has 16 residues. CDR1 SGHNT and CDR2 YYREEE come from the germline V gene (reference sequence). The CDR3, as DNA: TGTGCCAGCAGCCAAGGACAGACCTCCCCTAGCTATGGCTACACCTTC. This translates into CASSQGQTSPSYGYTF.

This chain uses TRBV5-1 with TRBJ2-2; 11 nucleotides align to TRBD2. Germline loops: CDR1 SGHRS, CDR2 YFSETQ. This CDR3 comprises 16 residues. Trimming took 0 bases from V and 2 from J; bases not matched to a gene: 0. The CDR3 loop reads CASSLGLAGNTGELFF. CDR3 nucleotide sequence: TGCGCCAGCAGCTTGGGACTAGCGGGAAACACCGGGGAGCTGTTTTTT.

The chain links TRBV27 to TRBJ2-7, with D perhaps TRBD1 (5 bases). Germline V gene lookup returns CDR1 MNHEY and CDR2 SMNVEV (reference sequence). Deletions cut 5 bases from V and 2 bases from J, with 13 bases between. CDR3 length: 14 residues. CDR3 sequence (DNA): TGTGCCAGCAGTACGACAGTGGGCGCCTACGAGCAGTACTTC. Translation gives CASSTTVGAYEQYF.

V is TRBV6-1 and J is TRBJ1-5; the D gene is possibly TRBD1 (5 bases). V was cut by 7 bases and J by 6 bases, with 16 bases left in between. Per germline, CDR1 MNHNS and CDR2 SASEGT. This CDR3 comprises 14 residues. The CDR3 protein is CASTRRGFGQPQHF. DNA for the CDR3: TGTGCCAGCACCCGACGGGGGTTTGGTCAGCCCCAGCATTTT.

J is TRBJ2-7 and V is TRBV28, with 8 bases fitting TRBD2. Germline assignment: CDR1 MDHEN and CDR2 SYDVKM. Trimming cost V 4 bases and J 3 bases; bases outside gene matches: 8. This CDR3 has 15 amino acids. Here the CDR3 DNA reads TGTGCCAGCAGTTCTACTAGCGGCGGTTTCTACGAGCAGTACTTC. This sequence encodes CASSSTSGGFYEQYF.

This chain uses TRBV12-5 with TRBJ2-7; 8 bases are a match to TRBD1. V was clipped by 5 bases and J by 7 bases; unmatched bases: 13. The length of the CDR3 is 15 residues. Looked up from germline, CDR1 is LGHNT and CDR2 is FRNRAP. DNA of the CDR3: TGTGCTAGTGGTCTGGAGGGGACAGGACCCGGAGAGCAGTACTTC. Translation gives CASGLEGTGPGEQYF.

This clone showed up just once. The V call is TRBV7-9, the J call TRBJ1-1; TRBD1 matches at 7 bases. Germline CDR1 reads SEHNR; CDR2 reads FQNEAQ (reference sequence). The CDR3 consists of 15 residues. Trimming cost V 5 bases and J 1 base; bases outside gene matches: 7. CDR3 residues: CASSPPDRPNTEAFF. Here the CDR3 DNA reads TGTGCCAGCAGCCCCCCGGACAGGCCGAACACTGAAGCTTTCTTT.

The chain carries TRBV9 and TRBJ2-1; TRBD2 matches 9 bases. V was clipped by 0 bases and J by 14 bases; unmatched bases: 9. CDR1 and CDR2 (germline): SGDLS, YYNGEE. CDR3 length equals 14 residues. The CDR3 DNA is TGTGCCAGCAGCGTAGCTCAGCGGGAGGCCCCGGAGTTCTTC. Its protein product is CASSVAQREAPEFF.

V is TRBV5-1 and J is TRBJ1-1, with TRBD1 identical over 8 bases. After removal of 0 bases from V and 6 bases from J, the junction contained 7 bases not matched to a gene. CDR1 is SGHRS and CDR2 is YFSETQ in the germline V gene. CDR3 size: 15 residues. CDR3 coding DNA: TGCGCCAGCAGCTTGGGGGCAGGGGGCCGCCCTGAAGCTTTCTTT. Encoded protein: CASSLGAGGRPEAFF. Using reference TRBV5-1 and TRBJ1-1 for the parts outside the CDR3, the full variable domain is KAGVTQTPRYLIKTRGQQVTLSCSPISGHRSVSWYQQTPGQGLQFLFEYFSETQRNKGNFPGRFSGRQFSNSRSEMNVSTLELGDSALYLCASSLGAGGRPEAFFGQGTRLTVV.